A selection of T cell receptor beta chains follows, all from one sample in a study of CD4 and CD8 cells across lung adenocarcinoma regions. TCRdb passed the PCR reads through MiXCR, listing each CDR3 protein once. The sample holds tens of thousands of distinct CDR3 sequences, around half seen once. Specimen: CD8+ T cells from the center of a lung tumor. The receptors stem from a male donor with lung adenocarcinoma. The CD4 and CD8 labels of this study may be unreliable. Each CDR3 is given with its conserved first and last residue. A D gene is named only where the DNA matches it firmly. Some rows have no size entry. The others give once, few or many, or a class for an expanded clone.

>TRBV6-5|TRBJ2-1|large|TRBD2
CASSYSAGANNEQFF
TGTGCCAGCAGTTACTCAGCGGGAGCGAACAATGAGCAGTTCTTC
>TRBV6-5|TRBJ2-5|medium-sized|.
CASRTGRRQVETQYF
TGTGCCAGCAGGACGGGACGGAGGCAGGTAGAGACCCAGTACTTC
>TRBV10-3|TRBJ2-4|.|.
CASSLRGQDIQYF
TGTGCCTCGAGTCTGAGAGGCCAAGACATTCAGTACTTC
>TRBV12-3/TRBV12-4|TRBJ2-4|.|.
CGVSSMWAKNIQYF
TGTGGCGTCTCGAGCATGTGGGCCAAAAACATTCAGTACTTC
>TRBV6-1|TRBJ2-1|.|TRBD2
CASSKTSGGAVYEQFF
TGTGCCAGCAGTAAAACTAGCGGGGGGGCCGTTTACGAGCAGTTCTTC
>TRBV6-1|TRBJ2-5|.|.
CASGGAGGRDEETQYF
TGTGCCAGCGGGGGGGCCGGGGGCCGGGACGAAGAGACCCAGTACTTC
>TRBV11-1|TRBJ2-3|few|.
CASSFPSGRRTDTQYF
TGTGCCAGCAGCTTTCCCTCGGGAAGACGGACAGATACGCAGTATTTT
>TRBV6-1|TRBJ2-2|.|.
CARGGRAEGTGEQFF
TGTGCCAGGGGCGGACGGGCGGAGGGGACCGGGGAGCAGTTTTTT
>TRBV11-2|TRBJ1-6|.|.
CASSLQGDYNSPLHF
TGTGCCAGCAGCTTACAGGGAGACTATAATTCACCCCTCCACTTT
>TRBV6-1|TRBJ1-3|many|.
CASSRPFQADSGNTIYF
TGTGCCAGCAGCCGTCCATTCCAGGCGGACTCTGGAAACACCATATATTTT
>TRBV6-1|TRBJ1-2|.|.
CASSVRRGADYGYTF
TGTGCCAGCAGTGTCCGGCGGGGGGCTGACTATGGCTACACCTTC
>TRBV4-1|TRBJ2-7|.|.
CASSQDPGRAGYEQYF
TGCGCCAGCAGCCAAGATCCGGGAAGGGCGGGGTACGAGCAGTACTTC
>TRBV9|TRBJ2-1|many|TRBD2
CASSVAPSGRAGSYNEQFF
TGTGCCAGCAGCGTAGCACCTAGCGGGAGGGCCGGGTCCTACAATGAGCAGTTCTTC
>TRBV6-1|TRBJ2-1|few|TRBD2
CASSDPGLAAYNEQFF
TGTGCCAGCAGTGATCCAGGACTAGCGGCCTACAATGAGCAGTTCTTC
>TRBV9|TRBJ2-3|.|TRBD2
CASSANLAGDTQYF
TGTGCCAGCAGCGCTAATTTAGCGGGAGATACGCAGTATTTT
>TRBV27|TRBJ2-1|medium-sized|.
CASSWQAQRSYNEQFF
TGTGCCAGCAGTTGGCAGGCCCAGAGGAGCTACAATGAGCAGTTCTTC
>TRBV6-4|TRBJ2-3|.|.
CASSDSWGAGTQYF
TGTGCCAGCAGTGACTCATGGGGGGCAGGTACGCAGTATTTT
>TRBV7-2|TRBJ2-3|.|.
CASSLNGRASDTQYF
TGTGCCAGCAGCTTAAACGGGAGAGCGTCAGATACGCAGTATTTT
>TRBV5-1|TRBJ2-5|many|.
CASSLVPGGAETQYF
TGCGCCAGCAGCTTGGTGCCAGGGGGGGCAGAGACCCAGTACTTC
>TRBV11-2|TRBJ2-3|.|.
CASSPARDTDTQYF
TGTGCCAGCAGCCCGGCTAGAGACACAGATACCCAGTATTTC
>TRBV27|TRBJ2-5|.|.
CATSLGGGDQEIQYF
TGTGCCACGAGCCTCGGGGGTGGGGACCAAGAGATTCAGTACTTC
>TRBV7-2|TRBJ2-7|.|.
CAASFGWGDTETQYF
TGTGCCGCGAGCTTCGGATGGGGTGACACAGAGACGCAGTACTTC